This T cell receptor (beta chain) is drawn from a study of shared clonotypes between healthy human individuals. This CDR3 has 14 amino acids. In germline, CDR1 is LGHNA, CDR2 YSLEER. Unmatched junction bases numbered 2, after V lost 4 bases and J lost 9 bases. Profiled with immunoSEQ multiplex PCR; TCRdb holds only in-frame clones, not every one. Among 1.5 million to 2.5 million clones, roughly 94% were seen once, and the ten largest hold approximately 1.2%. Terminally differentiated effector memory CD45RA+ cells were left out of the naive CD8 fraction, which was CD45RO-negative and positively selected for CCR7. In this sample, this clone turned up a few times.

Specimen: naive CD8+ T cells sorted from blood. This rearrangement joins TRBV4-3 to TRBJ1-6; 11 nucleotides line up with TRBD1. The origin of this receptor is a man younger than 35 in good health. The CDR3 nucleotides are TGCGCCAGCAGCCCGGGACAGGGGGGTTCACCCCTCCACTTT. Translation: CASSPGQGGSPLHF.